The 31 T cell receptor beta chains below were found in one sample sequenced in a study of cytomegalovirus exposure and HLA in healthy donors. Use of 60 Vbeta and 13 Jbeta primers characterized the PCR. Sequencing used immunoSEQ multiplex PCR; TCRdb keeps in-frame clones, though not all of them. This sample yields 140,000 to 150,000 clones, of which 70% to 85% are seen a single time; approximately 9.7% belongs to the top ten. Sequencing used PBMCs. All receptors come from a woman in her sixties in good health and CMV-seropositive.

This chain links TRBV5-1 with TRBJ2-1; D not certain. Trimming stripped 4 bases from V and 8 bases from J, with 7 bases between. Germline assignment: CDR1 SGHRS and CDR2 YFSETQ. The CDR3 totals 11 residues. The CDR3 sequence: CASSIVDEQFF. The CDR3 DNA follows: TGCGCCAGCAGCATAGTCGATGAGCAGTTCTTC.

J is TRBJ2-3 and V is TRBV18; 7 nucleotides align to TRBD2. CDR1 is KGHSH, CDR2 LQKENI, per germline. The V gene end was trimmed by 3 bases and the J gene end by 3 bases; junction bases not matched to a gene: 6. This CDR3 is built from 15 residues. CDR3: CASSPLAAGTDTQYF. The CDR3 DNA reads TGTGCCAGCTCACCCCTAGCGGCGGGGACAGATACGCAGTATTTT.

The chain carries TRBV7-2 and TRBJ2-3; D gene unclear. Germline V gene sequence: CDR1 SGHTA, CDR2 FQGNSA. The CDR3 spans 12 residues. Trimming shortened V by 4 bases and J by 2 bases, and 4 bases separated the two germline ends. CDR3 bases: TGTGCCAGCAGCTCCTTCACAGATACGCAGTATTTT. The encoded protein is CASSSFTDTQYF.

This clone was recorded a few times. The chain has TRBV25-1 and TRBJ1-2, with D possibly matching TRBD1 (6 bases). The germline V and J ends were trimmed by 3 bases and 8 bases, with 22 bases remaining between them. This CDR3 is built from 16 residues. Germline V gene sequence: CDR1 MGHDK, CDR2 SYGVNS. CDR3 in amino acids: CASSDLENRADLGYTF. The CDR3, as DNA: TGTGCCAGCAGTGACTTGGAGAACAGGGCGGATTTAGGCTACACCTTC.

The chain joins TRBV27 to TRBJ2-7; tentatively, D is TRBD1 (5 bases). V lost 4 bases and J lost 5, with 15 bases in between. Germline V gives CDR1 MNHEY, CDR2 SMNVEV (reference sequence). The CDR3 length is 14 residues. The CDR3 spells CASSSPDTDHEQYF. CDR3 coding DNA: TGTGCCAGCAGTTCACCGGACACGGACCACGAGCAGTACTTC.

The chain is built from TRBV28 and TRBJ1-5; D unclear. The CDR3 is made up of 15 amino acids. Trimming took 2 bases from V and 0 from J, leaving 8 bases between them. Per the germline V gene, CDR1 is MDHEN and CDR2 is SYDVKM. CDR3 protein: CASSLIAFSNQPQHF. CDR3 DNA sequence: TGTGCCAGCAGTTTAATCGCGTTTAGCAATCAGCCCCAGCATTTT.

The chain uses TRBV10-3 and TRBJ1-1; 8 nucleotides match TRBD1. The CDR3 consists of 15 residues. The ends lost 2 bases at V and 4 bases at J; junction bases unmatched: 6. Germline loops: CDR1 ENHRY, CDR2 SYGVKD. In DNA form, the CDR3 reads TGTGCCATCAGTGAGGGACAGGGCTGGAGCACTGAAGCTTTCTTT. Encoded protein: CAISEGQGWSTEAFF.

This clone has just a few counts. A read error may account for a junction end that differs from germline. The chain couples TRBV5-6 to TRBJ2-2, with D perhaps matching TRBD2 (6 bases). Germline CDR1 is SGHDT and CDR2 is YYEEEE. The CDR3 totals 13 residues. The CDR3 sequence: CASSSLIAGGLFF. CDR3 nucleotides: TGTGCCAGCAGCTCCCTTATAGCCGGGGGGCTGTTTTTT.

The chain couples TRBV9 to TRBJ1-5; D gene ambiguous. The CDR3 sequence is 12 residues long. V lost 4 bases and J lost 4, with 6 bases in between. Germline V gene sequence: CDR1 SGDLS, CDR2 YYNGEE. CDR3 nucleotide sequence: TGTGCCAGCAGCCGGGGAAATCAGCCCCAGCATTTT. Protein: CASSRGNQPQHF. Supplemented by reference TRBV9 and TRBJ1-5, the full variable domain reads DSGVTQTPKHLITATGQRVTLRCSPRSGDLSVYWYQQSLDQGLQFLIQYYNGEERAKGNILERFSAQQFPDLHSELNLSSLELGDSALYFCASSRGNQPQHFGDGTRLSIL.

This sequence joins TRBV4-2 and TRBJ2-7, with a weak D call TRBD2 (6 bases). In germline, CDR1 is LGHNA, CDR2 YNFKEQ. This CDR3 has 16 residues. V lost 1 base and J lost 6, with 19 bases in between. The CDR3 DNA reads TGTGCCAGCAGCCAAGTCGGGGACTCAGTATCGTCCGAGCAGTACTTC. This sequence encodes CASSQVGDSVSSEQYF.

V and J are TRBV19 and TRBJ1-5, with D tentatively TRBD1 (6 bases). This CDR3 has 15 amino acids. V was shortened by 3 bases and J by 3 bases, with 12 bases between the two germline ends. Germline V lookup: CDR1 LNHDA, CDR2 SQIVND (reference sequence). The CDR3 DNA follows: TGTGCCAGTAGTATTTACGGACAGCCCAATCAGCCCCAGCATTTT. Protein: CASSIYGQPNQPQHF.

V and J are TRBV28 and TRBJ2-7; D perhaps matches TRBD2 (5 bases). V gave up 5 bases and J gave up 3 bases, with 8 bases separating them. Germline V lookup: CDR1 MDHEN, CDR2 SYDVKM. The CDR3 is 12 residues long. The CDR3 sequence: CASSPGFYEQYF. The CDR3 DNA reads TGTGCCAGCAGTCCGGGGTTCTACGAGCAGTACTTC.

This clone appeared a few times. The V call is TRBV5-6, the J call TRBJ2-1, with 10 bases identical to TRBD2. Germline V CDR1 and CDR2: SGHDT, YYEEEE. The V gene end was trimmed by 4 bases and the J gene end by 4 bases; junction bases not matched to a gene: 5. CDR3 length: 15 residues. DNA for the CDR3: TGTGCCAGCAGCCGTCTAGCGGGAGCTTACAATGAGCAGTTCTTC. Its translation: CASSRLAGAYNEQFF.

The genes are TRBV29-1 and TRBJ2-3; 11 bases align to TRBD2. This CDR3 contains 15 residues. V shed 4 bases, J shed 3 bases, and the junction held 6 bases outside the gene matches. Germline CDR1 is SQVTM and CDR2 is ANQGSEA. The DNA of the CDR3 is TGCAGCGTTGCCGGAGTAGCGGGAGGGACAGATACGCAGTATTTT. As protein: CSVAGVAGGTDTQYF.

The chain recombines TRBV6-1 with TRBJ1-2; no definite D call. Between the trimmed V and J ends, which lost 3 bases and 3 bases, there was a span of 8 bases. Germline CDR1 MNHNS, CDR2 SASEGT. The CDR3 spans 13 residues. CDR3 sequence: CASSEGPYYGYTF. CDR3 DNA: TGTGCCAGCAGTGAGGGCCCGTACTATGGCTACACCTTC.

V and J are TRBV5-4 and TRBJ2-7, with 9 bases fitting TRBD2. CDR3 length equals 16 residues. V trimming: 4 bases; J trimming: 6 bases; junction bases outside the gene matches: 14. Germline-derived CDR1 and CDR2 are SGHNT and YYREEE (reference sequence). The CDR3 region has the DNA TGTGCCAGCAGCCCGACACTGACTAGCGGTATTAGCGAGCAGTACTTC. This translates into CASSPTLTSGISEQYF.

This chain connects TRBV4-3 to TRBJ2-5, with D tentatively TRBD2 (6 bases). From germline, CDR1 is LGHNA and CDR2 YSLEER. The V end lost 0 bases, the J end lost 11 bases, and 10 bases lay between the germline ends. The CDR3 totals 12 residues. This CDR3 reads CASSQDRREQYF. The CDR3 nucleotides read TGCGCCAGCAGCCAAGATCGGAGGGAGCAGTACTTC.

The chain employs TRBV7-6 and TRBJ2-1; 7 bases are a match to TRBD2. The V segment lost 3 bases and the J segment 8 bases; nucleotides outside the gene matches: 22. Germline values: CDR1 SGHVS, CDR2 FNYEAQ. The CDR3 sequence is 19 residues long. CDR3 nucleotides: TGTGCCAGCAGCTTTATGCCTGTATATACGGCGGGAGAAGGGGATGAGCAGTTCTTC. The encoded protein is CASSFMPVYTAGEGDEQFF.

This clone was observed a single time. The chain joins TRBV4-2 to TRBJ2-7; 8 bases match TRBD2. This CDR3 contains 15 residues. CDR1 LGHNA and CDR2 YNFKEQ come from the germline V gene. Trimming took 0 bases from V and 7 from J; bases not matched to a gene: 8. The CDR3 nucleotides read TGTGCCAGCAGCCAAGATTCCCGGGAGGGCAGGGAGCAGTACTTC. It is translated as CASSQDSREGREQYF.

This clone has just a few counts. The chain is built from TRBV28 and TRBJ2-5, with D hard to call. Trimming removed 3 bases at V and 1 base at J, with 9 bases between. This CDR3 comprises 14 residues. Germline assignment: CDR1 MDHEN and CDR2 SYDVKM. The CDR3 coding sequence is TGTGCCAGCAGTTTCGTGAGTAGCCAAGAGACCCAGTACTTC. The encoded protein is CASSFVSSQETQYF. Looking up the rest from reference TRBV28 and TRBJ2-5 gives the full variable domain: DVKVTQSSRYLVKRTGEKVFLECVQDMDHENMFWYRQDPGLGLRLIYFSYDVKMKEKGDIPEGYSVSREKKERFSLILESASTNQTSMYLCASSFVSSQETQYFGPGTRLLVL.

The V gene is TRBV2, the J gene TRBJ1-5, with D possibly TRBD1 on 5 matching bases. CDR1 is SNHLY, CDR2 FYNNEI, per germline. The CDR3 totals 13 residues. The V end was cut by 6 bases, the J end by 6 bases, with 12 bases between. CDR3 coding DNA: TGTGCCAGCAGCCTCGACAGAATTCAGCCCCAGCATTTT. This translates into CASSLDRIQPQHF.

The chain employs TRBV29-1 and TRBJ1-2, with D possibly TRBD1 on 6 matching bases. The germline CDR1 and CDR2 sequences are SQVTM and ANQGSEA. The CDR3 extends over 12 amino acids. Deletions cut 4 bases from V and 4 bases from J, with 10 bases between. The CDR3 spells CSVVTGFYGYTF. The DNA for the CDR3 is TGCAGCGTTGTGACAGGTTTCTATGGCTACACCTTC. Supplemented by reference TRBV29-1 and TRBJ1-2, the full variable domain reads SAVISQKPSRDICQRGTSLTIQCQVDSQVTMMFWYRQQPGQSLTLIATANQGSEATYESGFVIDKFPISRPNLTFSTLTVSNMSPEDSSIYLCSVVTGFYGYTFGSGTRLTVV.

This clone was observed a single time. This CDR3 reads CASSWDSRTDTQYF. The CDR3 region has the DNA TGCGCCAGCAGCTGGGACAGTCGAACAGATACGCAGTATTTT. The rearrangement links TRBV5-1 to TRBJ2-3, with 7 bases that match TRBD1. Germline CDR1 and CDR2: SGHRS and YFSETQ. CDR3 size: 14 residues. J gave up 3 bases and V 3 bases, and 4 bases lay outside the gene matches.

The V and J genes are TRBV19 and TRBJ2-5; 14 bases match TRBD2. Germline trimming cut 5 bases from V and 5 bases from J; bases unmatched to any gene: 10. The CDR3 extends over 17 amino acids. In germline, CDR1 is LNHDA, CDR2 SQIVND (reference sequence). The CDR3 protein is CASSAGTSGSFGETQYF. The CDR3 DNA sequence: TGTGCCAGTAGTGCTGGGACTAGCGGGAGTTTCGGGGAGACCCAGTACTTC.

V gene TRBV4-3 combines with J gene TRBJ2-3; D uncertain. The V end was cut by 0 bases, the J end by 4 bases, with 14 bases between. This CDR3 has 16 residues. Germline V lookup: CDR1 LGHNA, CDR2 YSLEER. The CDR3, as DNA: TGCGCCAGCAGCCAAGATGGCCTCCTTCCAGCAGATACGCAGTATTTT. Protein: CASSQDGLLPADTQYF.

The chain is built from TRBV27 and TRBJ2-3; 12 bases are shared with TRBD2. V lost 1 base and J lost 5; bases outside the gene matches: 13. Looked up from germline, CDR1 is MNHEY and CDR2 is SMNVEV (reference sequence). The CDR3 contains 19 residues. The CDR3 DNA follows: TGTGCCAGCAGTTTATACCCCCTTCGACTAGCGGGAGAGGGAGATACGCAGTATTTT. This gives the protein CASSLYPLRLAGEGDTQYF.

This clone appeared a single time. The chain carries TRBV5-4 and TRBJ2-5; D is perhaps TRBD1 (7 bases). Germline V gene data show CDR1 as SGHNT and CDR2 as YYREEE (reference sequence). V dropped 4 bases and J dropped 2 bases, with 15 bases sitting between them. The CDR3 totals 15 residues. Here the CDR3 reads CASSMEGQLQETQYF. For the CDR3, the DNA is TGTGCCAGCAGCATGGAGGGACAGTTACAAGAGACCCAGTACTTC.

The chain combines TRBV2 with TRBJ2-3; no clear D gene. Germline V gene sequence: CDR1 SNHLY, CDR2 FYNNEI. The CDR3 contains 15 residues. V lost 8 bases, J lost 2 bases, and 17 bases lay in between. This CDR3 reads CASSVQTLSTDTQYF. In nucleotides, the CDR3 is TGTGCCAGCTCGGTACAGACATTATCCACAGATACGCAGTATTTT.

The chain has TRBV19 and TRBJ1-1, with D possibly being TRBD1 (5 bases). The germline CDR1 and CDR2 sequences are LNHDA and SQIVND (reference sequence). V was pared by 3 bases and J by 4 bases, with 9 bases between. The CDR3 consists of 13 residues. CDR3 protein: CASSMRGGTEAFF. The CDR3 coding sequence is TGTGCCAGTAGTATGCGGGGGGGCACTGAAGCTTTCTTT.

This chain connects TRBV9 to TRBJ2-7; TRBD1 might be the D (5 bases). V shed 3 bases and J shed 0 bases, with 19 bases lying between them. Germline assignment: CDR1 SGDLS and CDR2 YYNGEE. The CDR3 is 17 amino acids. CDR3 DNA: TGTGCCAGCAGCGACCGGGCTCAGGGCCCCCCCTCCTACGAGCAGTACTTC. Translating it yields CASSDRAQGPPSYEQYF.

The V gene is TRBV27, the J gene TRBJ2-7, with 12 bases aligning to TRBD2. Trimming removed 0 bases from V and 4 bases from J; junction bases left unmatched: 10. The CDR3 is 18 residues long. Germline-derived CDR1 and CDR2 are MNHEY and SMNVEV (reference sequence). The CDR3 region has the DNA TGTGCCAGCAGTTTATCGCCTAGCGGGAGGGCTACGGATTACGAGCAGTACTTC. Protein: CASSLSPSGRATDYEQYF.